The 19 T cell receptor beta chains below were found in one sample sequenced in a study of OX40 agonist ivuxolimab in advanced cancers. Libraries were prepared by immunoSEQ multiplex PCR; TCRdb keeps only in-frame clonotypes and omits some of them. This table holds 70,000 to 80,000 clones, around nine tenths found once. Sequenced here: CD4+ or CD8+ T cells sorted from blood, sampled in a trial of the OX40 agonist ivuxolimab. Every receptor here comes from an adult with an advanced solid tumor such as melanoma, head and neck, liver or kidney cancer.

The table lists this clone with a count of one. J is TRBJ1-5 and V is TRBV23-1; no clear D gene. TRBV23-1 is reported as an ORF; its role is uncertain. The CDR3 length is 16 residues. The germline V and J ends were trimmed by 7 bases and 0 bases, with 16 bases remaining between them. The CDR3 DNA reads as TGCGCCAGCACCCCCGGCCGAACAGCTAGCAATCAGCCCCAGCATTTT. The encoded protein is CASTPGRTASNQPQHF.

The rearrangement links TRBV6-5 to TRBJ2-7; 13 nucleotides align to TRBD2. Germline CDR1 and CDR2: MNHEY and SVGAGI. With 7 bases clipped from V and 5 bases from J, the junction kept 5 bases outside the gene matches. The CDR3 has 14 amino acids. CDR3 region: CASKPGLAGNEQYF. CDR3 sequence (DNA): TGTGCCAGCAAACCGGGACTAGCGGGGAACGAGCAGTACTTC.

The chain is built from TRBV28 and TRBJ2-5; either TRBD1 or TRBD2 may supply D (6 bases each). The V end was cut by 7 bases, the J end by 3 bases, with 18 bases between. The CDR3 is 15 residues long. Germline V gene lookup returns CDR1 MDHEN and CDR2 SYDVKM. CDR3 sequence: CASTPRGRSKETQYF. CDR3 in DNA: TGTGCCAGCACACCAAGGGGGAGGAGCAAAGAGACCCAGTACTTC.

This clone was recorded once. The rearrangement links TRBV6-5 to TRBJ1-5, with a weak D call TRBD1 (5 bases). V was trimmed by 6 bases and J by 9 bases, leaving 18 bases between them. The CDR3 consists of 14 residues. Germline V CDR1 and CDR2: MNHEY, SVGAGI. CDR3 DNA sequence: TGTGCCAGCAGCCTGGGACTGCCTTTTAGGCCCCAGCATTTT. Its protein is CASSLGLPFRPQHF.

V gene TRBV5-1 combines with J gene TRBJ2-7, with D perhaps assigned TRBD1 or TRBD2 (5 bases each). The V end lost 5 bases, the J end lost 6 bases, and 15 bases lay between the germline ends. In germline, CDR1 is SGHRS, CDR2 YFSETQ. This CDR3 region has 13 residues. The CDR3 region has the DNA TGCGCCAGCAGGCCCGGTGCCGGGGCCGAGCAGTACTTC. This sequence encodes CASRPGAGAEQYF.

The chain recombines TRBV10-3 with TRBJ2-2, with D perhaps TRBD1 (6 bases). The CDR3 covers 16 residues. V lost 1 base and J lost 2, with 11 bases in between. The germline V gene encodes CDR1 ENHRY and CDR2 SYGVKD. The CDR3 DNA reads TGTGCCATCAGTGAGTTTAACAGGGATAACACCGGGGAGCTGTTTTTT. Translating gives CAISEFNRDNTGELFF.

The chain links TRBV9 to TRBJ2-5, with D tentatively TRBD2 (5 bases). Trimming stripped 0 bases from V and 2 bases from J, with 14 bases between. CDR1 SGDLS and CDR2 YYNGEE come from the germline V gene. This CDR3 comprises 16 residues. The CDR3 nucleotides read TGTGCCAGCAGCGTAGGAATTCGAGCGGTACAAGAGACCCAGTACTTC. Its protein product is CASSVGIRAVQETQYF.

The V call is TRBV9, the J call TRBJ1-2; the D gene is possibly TRBD1 (5 bases). Trimming left V 3 bases short and J 4 bases short, with 16 bases between. The CDR3 is 15 amino acids. The germline V gene has CDR1 SGDLS and CDR2 YYNGEE. The CDR3 DNA reads as TGTGCCAGCAGCGAAACCGGGGCAGGCGCCTATGGCTACACCTTC. Translated, it gives CASSETGAGAYGYTF.

This chain connects TRBV11-1 to TRBJ1-4, with D possibly being TRBD1 (5 bases). CDR3 length equals 11 residues. CDR1 and CDR2 (germline): SGHAT, FQDESV (reference sequence). Deletions cut 3 bases from V and 11 bases from J, with 7 bases between. The CDR3, as DNA: TGTGCCAGCAGCTTGGGGCGGAAACTGTTTTTT. Translation: CASSLGRKLFF.

The chain uses TRBV19 and TRBJ2-3; D ambiguous. V was pared by 4 bases and J by 11 bases, with 22 bases between. The CDR3 is 15 residues long. Germline CDR1 LNHDA, CDR2 SQIVND (reference sequence). This CDR3 is CASSKNGPPSDWQYF. As DNA, the CDR3 is TGTGCCAGTAGTAAGAACGGCCCCCCATCCGATTGGCAGTATTTT. The whole variable domain, filled in from reference TRBV19 and TRBJ2-3, reads DGGITQSPKYLFRKEGQNVTLSCEQNLNHDAMYWYRQDPGQGLRLIYYSQIVNDFQKGDIAEGYSVSREKKESFPLTVTSAQKNPTAFYLCASSKNGPPSDWQYFGPGTRLTVL.

The gene calls are TRBV7-9 and TRBJ2-7, with TRBD1 matching over 8 bases. Germline CDR1 and CDR2: SEHNR and FQNEAQ (reference sequence). CDR3 length equals 13 residues. With 1 base clipped from V and 6 bases from J, the junction kept 2 bases outside the gene matches. The CDR3 DNA reads as TGTGCCAGCAGCTTAGTTGACAGGGGCGAGCAGTACTTC. Translation gives CASSLVDRGEQYF.

This rearrangement joins TRBV18 to TRBJ2-7; D not resolved. Deletions cut 0 bases from V and 0 bases from J, with 3 bases between. Germline values: CDR1 KGHSH, CDR2 LQKENI. The CDR3 length is 13 residues. Here the CDR3 reads CASSPPTSYEQYF. CDR3 bases: TGTGCCAGCTCACCACCAACCTCCTACGAGCAGTACTTC.

The rearrangement links TRBV6-1 to TRBJ2-3; 9 nucleotides match TRBD2. CDR1 and CDR2 (germline): MNHNS, SASEGT. Germline trimming cut 4 bases from V and 2 bases from J; bases unmatched to any gene: 10. The CDR3 sequence is 17 residues long. CDR3 protein: CASSGGGGNKFTDTQYF. CDR3 nucleotides: TGTGCCAGCAGTGGCGGGGGGGGGAATAAATTCACAGATACGCAGTATTTT.

The chain employs TRBV2 and TRBJ1-1, with D possibly TRBD1 on 6 matching bases. Trimming removed 5 bases at V and 10 bases at J, with 20 bases between. Germline V gene lookup returns CDR1 SNHLY and CDR2 FYNNEI. This CDR3 region has 14 residues. The CDR3 DNA reads TGTGCCAGCAGTTTCCGCGGGCAGGGGAACTTAGCTTTCTTT. It encodes CASSFRGQGNLAFF.

The chain combines TRBV11-2 with TRBJ2-6; 7 bases map to TRBD1. CDR3 length: 19 residues. The ends lost 4 bases at V and 0 bases at J; junction bases unmatched: 12. CDR1 is SGHAT and CDR2 is FQNNGV in the germline V gene. CDR3 sequence (DNA): TGTGCCAGCAGCTCCCTAAAGACAGGGAACCCCTCTGGGGCCAACGTCCTGACTTTC. Protein: CASSSLKTGNPSGANVLTF.

The chain has TRBV10-3 and TRBJ2-3; 9 bases are shared with TRBD2. The CDR3 has 17 amino acids. Germline CDR1 is ENHRY and CDR2 is SYGVKD. V shed 4 bases and J 3 bases; nucleotides not matched to a gene: 11. The CDR3 here is CAISGSTIAGATDTQYF. For the CDR3, the DNA is TGTGCCATCAGTGGTTCGACGATAGCGGGAGCGACAGATACGCAGTATTTT.

The chain recombines TRBV7-2 with TRBJ1-1, with no clear D. V was trimmed by 5 bases and J by 2 bases, leaving 9 bases between them. Germline V CDR1 and CDR2: SGHTA, FQGNSA. The CDR3 sequence is 13 residues long. The CDR3 spells CASSPERNTEAFF. CDR3 sequence (DNA): TGTGCCAGCAGCCCGGAGAGAAACACTGAAGCTTTCTTT.

CDR3 nucleotide sequence: TGTGCCATCCGGGACAGTACCTCCTACGAGCAGTACTTC. The encoded protein is CAIRDSTSYEQYF. The chain combines TRBV6-5 with TRBJ2-7; TRBD1 aligns across 7 bases. The germline V gene has CDR1 MNHEY and CDR2 SVGAGI. The CDR3 has 13 residues. Germline trimming cut 10 bases from V and 0 bases from J; bases unmatched to any gene: 6.

The chain recombines TRBV30 with TRBJ2-3; D ambiguous. The V end was cut by 0 bases, the J end by 2 bases, with 3 bases between. This CDR3 comprises 12 residues. Germline lookup yields CDR1 GTSNPN and CDR2 SVGIG (reference sequence). The CDR3 sequence: CAWSVNTDTQYF. CDR3 DNA: TGTGCCTGGAGTGTTAACACAGATACGCAGTATTTT.